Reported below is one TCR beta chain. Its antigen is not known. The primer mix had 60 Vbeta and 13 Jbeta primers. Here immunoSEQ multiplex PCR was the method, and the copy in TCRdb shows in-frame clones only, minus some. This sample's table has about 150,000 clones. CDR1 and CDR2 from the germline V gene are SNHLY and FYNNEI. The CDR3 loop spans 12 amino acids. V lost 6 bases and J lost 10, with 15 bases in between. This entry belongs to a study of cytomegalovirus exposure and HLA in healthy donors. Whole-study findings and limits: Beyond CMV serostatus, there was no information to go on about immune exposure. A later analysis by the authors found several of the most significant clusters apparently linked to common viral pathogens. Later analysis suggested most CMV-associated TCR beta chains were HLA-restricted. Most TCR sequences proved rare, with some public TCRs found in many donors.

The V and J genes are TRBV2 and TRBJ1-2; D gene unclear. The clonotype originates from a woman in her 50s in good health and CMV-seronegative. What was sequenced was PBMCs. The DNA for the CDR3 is TGTGCCAGCAGCCCCTCCACGGCGGTCTACACCTTC. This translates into CASSPSTAVYTF.